The rows below give T cell receptor beta chains drawn from one sample of a study of Graves' ophthalmopathy and Graves' hyperthyroidism. Each CDR3 protein is one row after TCRdb ran MiXCR on the multiplex PCR reads. The table includes 300,000 or so distinct CDR3 sequences, roughly a sixth detected once. The source material was peripheral blood. The source of these receptors is an adult man with Graves' ophthalmopathy. Both conserved end residues are part of each CDR3. The D gene is left open where the match is weak. A clone size is listed for some rows: how often the clone was seen (once, few, many), or a class if it is expanded.

few	TRBV25-1	TRBJ1-1	TRBD1	CASSEWAGGVLNTEAFF	TGTGCCAGCAGTGAATGGGCAGGGGGCGTTTTAAACACTGAAGCTTTCTTT
many	TRBV12-3/TRBV12-4	TRBJ2-7	TRBD1	CASSRDRLHEQYF	TGTGCCAGCAGCAGGGACAGGCTACACGAGCAGTACTTC
many	TRBV27	TRBJ1-2	-	CASRARTHGYTF	TGTGCCAGCAGGGCCAGAACGCATGGCTACACCTTC
many	TRBV20-1	TRBJ2-5	TRBD1	CSAQQGSQETQYF	TGCAGTGCTCAACAGGGGTCCCAAGAGACCCAGTACTTC
many	TRBV5-1	TRBJ2-7	TRBD2	CASSFFSGVNSYEQYF	TGCGCCAGCAGCTTTTTTAGCGGGGTCAACTCCTACGAGCAGTACTTC
many	TRBV29-1	TRBJ2-5	-	CSVDDFFQETQYF	TGCAGCGTTGACGATTTCTTTCAAGAGACCCAGTACTTC
many	TRBV4-2	TRBJ2-5	-	CASSQDGRQDGGETQYF	TGTGCCAGCAGCCAAGATGGTCGACAGGACGGGGGAGAGACCCAGTACTTC
many	TRBV10-3	TRBJ1-1	-	CAITQKPMNTEAFF	TGTGCCATCACCCAAAAACCCATGAACACTGAAGCTTTCTTT
many	TRBV28	TRBJ2-5	-	CASSLPDSRQETQYF	TGTGCCAGCAGCCTACCGGACAGTCGCCAAGAGACCCAGTACTTC
many	TRBV2	TRBJ2-5	-	CASSELEETQYF	TGTGCCAGCAGTGAATTAGAGGAGACCCAGTACTTC
many	TRBV6-2/TRBV6-3	TRBJ2-7	TRBD1	CASSRKFDRDNEQYF	TGTGCCAGCAGTCGCAAGTTTGACAGGGACAACGAGCAGTACTTC
many	TRBV29-1	TRBJ1-3	-	CSAGGNTIYF	TGCAGCGCCGGGGGAAACACCATATATTTT
-	TRBV4-1	TRBJ1-2	TRBD1	CASSQKTGTGFSYTF	TGCGCCAGCAGCCAAAAAACTGGGACAGGCTTCAGCTACACCTTC
many	TRBV5-5	TRBJ1-5	-	CASSTNRQMGQPQHF	TGTGCCAGCAGCACCAACAGACAGATGGGTCAGCCCCAGCATTTT
many	TRBV25-1	TRBJ2-7	-	CASSVPGNNYEQYF	TGTGCCAGCAGTGTCCCCGGGAACAACTACGAGCAGTACTTC
few	TRBV6-7	TRBJ2-5	-	CASTVSPKETQYF	TGTGCCAGCACAGTAAGCCCGAAAGAGACCCAGTACTTC
many	TRBV5-4	TRBJ2-7	TRBD2	CASSTPAGVYEQYF	TGTGCCAGCTCGACTCCTGCGGGAGTTTACGAGCAGTACTTC
few	TRBV5-1	TRBJ2-5	TRBD1	CVSSTGQAEETQYF	TGCGTCAGCAGCACGGGACAGGCCGAAGAGACCCAGTACTTC
-	TRBV28	TRBJ1-1	-	CASSFPDNTEAFF	TGTGCCAGCAGTTTCCCCGATAACACTGAAGCTTTCTTT
many	TRBV5-1	TRBJ1-1	TRBD1	CASSLGTGGDEAFF	TGCGCCAGCAGCCTTGGGACAGGGGGCGATGAAGCTTTCTTT
-	TRBV12-3/TRBV12-4	TRBJ2-7	-	CATQRSGLEQYF	TGTGCCACCCAAAGATCGGGACTCGAGCAGTACTTC
many	TRBV29-1	TRBJ1-5	-	CSVDPGQSYSNQPQHF	TGCAGCGTTGACCCAGGACAGAGCTATAGCAATCAGCCCCAGCATTTT
-	TRBV20-1	TRBJ2-7	TRBD2	CSARDFTGGPYYEQYF	TGCAGTGCTAGAGATTTTACGGGAGGGCCGTATTACGAGCAGTACTTC
many	TRBV4-1	TRBJ1-6	-	CASSQARRDSPLHF	TGCGCCAGCAGCCAAGCGCGCAGGGATTCACCCCTCCACTTT
many	TRBV24-1	TRBJ2-2	TRBD1	CATSASRLAGQGYTGELFF	TGTGCCACCAGTGCATCGAGGTTAGCTGGACAGGGGTACACCGGGGAGCTGTTTTTT
-	TRBV12-3/TRBV12-4	TRBJ2-2	-	CASNEHANTGELFF	TGTGCCAGCAACGAGCACGCGAACACCGGGGAGCTGTTTTTT
-	TRBV11-2	TRBJ1-1	-	CASSLEPGPNTEAFF	TGTGCCAGCAGCTTAGAGCCGGGACCAAACACTGAAGCTTTCTTT
many	TRBV19	TRBJ2-5	-	CASRNTPQETQYF	TGTGCCAGTAGGAATACTCCTCAAGAGACCCAGTACTTC
many	TRBV30	TRBJ1-5	-	CAWSARVGDQPQHF	TGTGCCTGGAGTGCTCGGGTAGGCGATCAGCCCCAGCATTTT
many	TRBV5-1	TRBJ1-2	-	CASSLGQSYGYTF	TGCGCCAGCAGCTTGGGACAGAGCTATGGCTACACCTTC
-	TRBV7-6	TRBJ1-6	-	CASSLNRDSPLHF	TGTGCCAGCAGCTTAAACAGGGATTCACCCCTCCACTTT
many	TRBV3-1	TRBJ1-1	TRBD1	CASSHPTTGWAFF	TGTGCCAGCAGCCACCCGACGACAGGGTGGGCTTTCTTT
many	TRBV5-6	TRBJ2-5	TRBD1	CASSLYLDRARKLEETQYF	TGTGCCAGCAGCTTGTATTTGGACAGGGCCCGGAAACTCGAAGAGACCCAGTACTTC
many	TRBV13	TRBJ2-7	-	CASSLRPEGSYEQYF	TGTGCCAGCAGCCTTCGACCGGAGGGCTCCTACGAGCAGTACTTC
many	TRBV19	TRBJ2-2	-	CASSTTTPGGELFF	TGTGCCAGTAGTACGACGACTCCGGGCGGGGAGCTGTTTTTT
-	TRBV6-2/TRBV6-3	TRBJ2-7	TRBD2	CASSLAGGRTYEQYF	TGTGCCAGCAGCTTAGCGGGAGGCCGAACCTACGAGCAGTACTTC
many	TRBV12-3/TRBV12-4	TRBJ2-7	-	CASSLITGATTYEQYF	TGTGCCAGCAGTTTAATAACTGGGGCTACGACCTACGAGCAGTACTTC
many	TRBV24-1	TRBJ2-5	TRBD1	CATSPDRGADIGGETQYF	TGTGCCACCAGCCCCGACAGGGGGGCCGATATAGGGGGAGAGACCCAGTACTTC
many	TRBV6-2/TRBV6-3	TRBJ2-2	-	CASSYGSQGNTGELFF	TGTGCCAGCAGTTATGGGTCCCAGGGGAACACCGGGGAGCTGTTTTTT
many	TRBV4-1	TRBJ1-5	-	CASSQDGSYQPQHF	TGCGCCAGCAGCCAGGACGGATCATATCAGCCCCAGCATTTT
-	TRBV28	TRBJ2-5	TRBD1	CASSRQGHQETQHF	TGTGCCAGCAGCCGACAGGGACACCAGGAGACCCAGCACTTC